This T cell receptor beta chain appears in the sequencing data of a study of shared clonotypes between healthy human individuals. Study context: For every donor, three CD4 naive, three CD4 memory, two CD8 naive and one CD8 memory plates were used.

Trimming removed 1 base from V and 5 bases from J; junction bases left unmatched: 11. CDR1 SGHDN and CDR2 FVKESK come from the germline V gene. This CDR3 comprises 17 residues. Libraries were prepared by immunoSEQ multiplex PCR; TCRdb keeps only in-frame clonotypes and omits some of them. Here the sample spans approximately 2,000,000 clones, 80% to 95% being singletons. Terminally differentiated effector memory CD45RA+ cells were excluded from the naive CD8 cells, which were CD45RO-negative and positively selected for CCR7. J is TRBJ2-1 and V is TRBV14, with 7 nucleotides matching TRBD2. The sequenced material came from naive CD8+ T cells from PBMCs. The sequence derives from a man younger than 30 in good health. Some clones in this sample may be carry-over from other donors' samples. The CDR3 sequence is CASSQGPLPGGHNEQFF. The DNA of the CDR3 is TGTGCCAGCAGCCAAGGGCCCCTACCGGGAGGCCACAATGAGCAGTTCTTC.